The 17 T cell receptor beta chains presented below share a single source sample, sequenced in a study of early T cells in non-severe SARS-CoV-2 infection (dated by TCRdb to the early 2020s). The library was produced with 5' RACE. TCRdb records NextSeq 500 as the sequencer. TCRdb ran its own pipeline on the public reads, namely fastp trimming at Q25 and MiXCR clone calling, and kept in-frame beta chains. Each CDR3 protein appears once, grouped with its most common genes and DNA. The sample has about 26,000 distinct CDR3 sequences on record, about 4% of them singletons. The top ten constitute 6.2% of the sample. Material: whole blood. Receptor source: an adult who was a healthcare worker with PCR-confirmed SARS-CoV-2 infection or an uninfected control (not recorded which).

This clonotype was counted at least ten times. This sequence joins TRBV7-3 and TRBJ1-2, with D tentatively TRBD1 (5 bases). The germline V gene encodes CDR1 SGHTA and CDR2 FQGTGA. Trimming left V 1 base short and J 6 bases short, with 9 bases between. This CDR3 has 13 residues. Here the CDR3 DNA reads TGTGCCAGCAGCTTAAGCAGGGACCATGGCTACACCTTC. Amino acids: CASSLSRDHGYTF.

This clonotype was observed many times. V is TRBV20-1 and J is TRBJ1-5; maybe TRBD1 (6 bases). The CDR3 contains 12 residues. Per the germline V gene, CDR1 is DFQATT and CDR2 is SNEGSKA (reference sequence). V was clipped by 8 bases and J by 4 bases, with 12 bases between them. CDR3: CSTSQGNQPQHF. The CDR3 DNA sequence: TGCAGTACCAGCCAGGGGAATCAGCCCCAGCATTTT.

This clonotype was seen ten or more times. The chain carries TRBV29-1 and TRBJ2-7; TRBD1 or TRBD2 may be the D gene (6 bases each). The CDR3 runs to 12 residues. V was cut by 6 bases and J by 7 bases, with 16 bases left in between. Germline CDR1 reads SQVTM; CDR2 reads ANQGSEA. CDR3 bases: TGCAGCGTCACGGGGGCTTTGAGGGAGCAGTACTTC. Translation: CSVTGALREQYF.

The table lists this clonotype with a few counts. The V gene is TRBV19, the J gene TRBJ1-1; D not resolved. The V and J ends lost 3 bases and 3 bases respectively, with 11 bases between them. From germline, CDR1 is LNHDA and CDR2 SQIVND (reference sequence). The CDR3 contains 14 residues. The CDR3, as DNA: TGTGCCAGTAGTATTGTCGCAGAGGACACTGAAGCTTTCTTT. Amino acids: CASSIVAEDTEAFF.

This clonotype came up many times. The chain combines TRBV10-2 with TRBJ2-6; D may be TRBD1 (5 bases). The V end lost 6 bases, the J end lost 4 bases, and 13 bases lay between the germline ends. The CDR3 runs 15 residues. CDR1 WSHSY and CDR2 SAAADI come from the germline V gene. The CDR3: CASSLTGSGANVLTF. For the CDR3, the DNA is TGCGCCAGCAGCTTAACAGGTTCCGGGGCCAACGTCCTGACTTTC.

The chain combines TRBV5-1 with TRBJ2-7, with TRBD1 identical over 11 bases. The V and J ends lost 5 bases and 3 bases, in that order; junction bases with no gene match: 4. Germline CDR1 reads SGHRS; CDR2 reads YFSETQ. The CDR3 is 14 residues long. DNA of the CDR3: TGCGCCAGCAGTATGGGACAGGGGGTCTACGAGCAGTACTTC. Its translation is CASSMGQGVYEQYF.

This clonotype was counted many times. This chain uses TRBV5-6 with TRBJ1-1; 10 nucleotides line up with TRBD1. The CDR3 runs 16 residues. The germline gives CDR1 SGHDT, CDR2 YYEEEE. The J segment lost 3 bases and the V segment lost 5 bases, leaving 10 bases of the junction unmatched. This chain's CDR3 is CASSGQDRGSHTEAFF. CDR3 nucleotide sequence: TGTGCCAGCAGTGGACAGGACAGGGGGTCGCACACTGAAGCTTTCTTT.

This clonotype was found many times. The chain uses TRBV4-1 and TRBJ2-7, with D possibly being TRBD1 (6 bases). V was pared by 4 bases and J by 2 bases, with 15 bases between. The germline V gene encodes CDR1 MGHRA and CDR2 YSYEKL. This CDR3 has 15 residues. The CDR3 DNA reads TGCGCCAGCAGCCGAACGACGGGACAAACCTACGAGCAGTACTTC. Amino acids: CASSRTTGQTYEQYF.

This rearrangement joins TRBV6-2 or TRBV6-3 to TRBJ2-2; possibly TRBD2 for D (5 bases). V gave up 8 bases and J gave up 7 bases, with 11 bases separating them. Germline-derived CDR1 and CDR2 are MNHEY and SVGEGT. This CDR3 contains 12 residues. Here the CDR3 reads CASGLMGGELFF. CDR3 DNA: TGTGCCAGCGGACTGATGGGCGGGGAGCTGTTTTTT.

This clonotype was recorded many times. This rearrangement joins TRBV19 to TRBJ1-4; 9 nucleotides agree with TRBD1. Per germline, CDR1 LNHDA and CDR2 SQIVND (reference sequence). Trimming removed 5 bases from V and 8 bases from J; junction bases left unmatched: 9. The CDR3 loop spans 15 amino acids. The CDR3 loop is CASSAARTGDEKLFF. Written as DNA, the CDR3 is TGTGCCAGTAGTGCCGCCCGGACAGGGGACGAAAAACTGTTTTTT.

The rearrangement joins TRBV7-2 to TRBJ2-7, with 7 nucleotides matching TRBD1. V gave up 1 base and J gave up 2 bases; unmatched junction bases: 5. CDR1 is SGHTA, CDR2 FQGNSA, per germline. The CDR3 spans 15 residues. CDR3 nucleotide sequence: TGTGCCAGCAGCTTAGTAGGGGGCGAAACCTACGAGCAGTACTTC. Translation gives CASSLVGGETYEQYF. The variable domain in full, completed from reference TRBV7-2 and TRBJ2-7, reads GAGVSQSPSNKVTEKGKDVELRCDPISGHTALYWYRQSLGQGLEFLIYFQGNSAPDKSGLPSDRFSAERTGGSVSTLTIQRTQQEDSAVYLCASSLVGGETYEQYFGPGTRLTVT.

At least ten counts were recorded for this clonotype. The rearrangement uses TRBV7-9 and TRBJ1-2; no reliable D call. The V and J ends lost 2 bases and 4 bases respectively, with 11 bases between them. CDR3 length equals 14 residues. Germline values: CDR1 SEHNR, CDR2 FQNEAQ (reference sequence). In DNA form, the CDR3 reads TGTGCCAGCAGCTTAAGTGGCGTCCTCTATGGCTACACCTTC. It is translated as CASSLSGVLYGYTF.

This clonotype was recorded at least ten times. The chain has TRBV20-1 and TRBJ2-1, with 9 nucleotides matching TRBD1. The V gene's germline CDR1 is DFQATT and CDR2 SNEGSKA (reference sequence). This CDR3 has 14 residues. V shed 6 bases and J 2 bases; nucleotides not matched to a gene: 5. CDR3 protein: CSADGQGPYNEQFF. CDR3 bases: TGCAGTGCGGATGGACAGGGGCCCTACAATGAGCAGTTCTTC.

This clonotype occurred many times. The genes are TRBV7-9 and TRBJ2-2, with D possibly TRBD2 on 6 matching bases. CDR1 and CDR2 (germline): SEHNR, FQNEAQ (reference sequence). V gave up 4 bases and J gave up 4 bases, with 16 bases separating them. The CDR3 contains 16 residues. CDR3 in DNA: TGTGCCAGCAGCTCCCGGTTAGCGGTGAGCACCGGGGAGCTGTTTTTT. Protein: CASSSRLAVSTGELFF.

The sample holds many counts of this clonotype. The gene calls are TRBV11-2 and TRBJ2-7; D is perhaps TRBD2 (5 bases). Germline V lookup: CDR1 SGHAT, CDR2 FQNNGV. This CDR3 has 16 amino acids. V was pared by 2 bases and J by 3 bases, with 17 bases between. CDR3 residues: CASSLSMLAESYEQYF. The CDR3 DNA is TGTGCCAGCAGCTTATCGATGCTAGCTGAAAGCTACGAGCAGTACTTC.

This clonotype was recorded at least ten times. The genes are TRBV10-3 and TRBJ2-3, with D perhaps TRBD2 (6 bases). Trimming stripped 1 base from V and 0 bases from J, with 11 bases between. CDR3 size: 16 residues. The V gene's germline CDR1 is ENHRY and CDR2 SYGVKD. The CDR3 nucleotides are TGTGCCATCAGTGAGTTGACTAGGGGAAGCACAGATACGCAGTATTTT. Its translation: CAISELTRGSTDTQYF.

The genes are TRBV5-5 and TRBJ2-2; 8 nucleotides align to TRBD2. The trim removed 4 bases at V and 2 bases at J, leaving 4 bases unmatched. Germline CDR1 SGHKS, CDR2 YYEKEE (reference sequence). This CDR3 is 15 amino acids long. The CDR3, as DNA: TGTGCCAGCAGCCGCAGCGGGAGAAACACCGGGGAGCTGTTTTTT. Its translation: CASSRSGRNTGELFF.